Shown below are 12 T cell receptor beta chains from a single sample sequenced in a study of T cells after yellow fever vaccination. TCRdb passed the 5' RACE reads through MiXCR, listing each CDR3 protein once. The table records fewer than 450,000 distinct CDR3 sequences, about 4% of them present only once. Here the sequenced sample was PBMCs, taken 5 days after the yellow fever booster vaccination. Receptors originate from a man aged 18-30 years who received the YFV17D yellow fever vaccine.

This clonotype was seen ten or more times. CDR3 sequence: CASSQDGAETQYF. The CDR3 nucleotides read TGTGCCAGCAGCCAAGATGGGGCCGAGACCCAGTACTTC. V and J are TRBV4-2 and TRBJ2-5, with D maybe TRBD1 (5 bases). The CDR3 contains 13 residues. Trimming pared 0 bases from V and 5 bases from J, leaving 7 bases between. Germline loops: CDR1 LGHNA, CDR2 YNFKEQ.

The rearrangement joins TRBV2 to TRBJ2-1; 9 bases are shared with TRBD2. The CDR3 is 12 amino acids. CDR1 and CDR2 (germline): SNHLY, FYNNEI. V was pared by 8 bases and J by 10 bases, with 6 bases of the junction left unmatched. In DNA, the CDR3 is TGTGCCAGCCGGCGGGGGGGCCCAGAGCAGTTCTTC. Its translation is CASRRGGPEQFF.

This clonotype was seen ten or more times. The chain employs TRBV4-3 and TRBJ2-2; TRBD1 might be the D (5 bases). This CDR3 is built from 16 residues. Germline V gene sequence: CDR1 LGHNA, CDR2 YSLEER. The V and J ends lost 1 base and 6 bases respectively, with 15 bases between them. CDR3 in DNA: TGCGCCAGCAGCCAAGCTGCCTTTAGGGGATCCGGGGAGCTGTTTTTT. This codes for CASSQAAFRGSGELFF.

This clonotype was recorded a few times. The chain is built from TRBV2 and TRBJ2-7; D possibly uses TRBD1 or TRBD2 (5 bases each). The length of the CDR3 is 14 residues. Trimming pared 7 bases from V and 0 bases from J, leaving 13 bases between. Per the germline V gene, CDR1 is SNHLY and CDR2 is FYNNEI. The CDR3 loop is CASKSGANSYEQYF. CDR3 DNA sequence: TGTGCCAGCAAATCCGGGGCTAACTCCTACGAGCAGTACTTC.

This clonotype was recorded a few times. This CDR3 reads CASSYGRVTGNTIYF. The DNA for the CDR3 is TGCGCCAGCAGCTACGGCAGGGTCACTGGAAACACCATATATTTT. The V and J genes are TRBV5-1 and TRBJ1-3, with D maybe TRBD1 (5 bases). This CDR3 has 15 amino acids. V shed 3 bases and J shed 2 bases, with 12 bases lying between them. Germline CDR1 is SGHRS and CDR2 is YFSETQ. Using reference TRBV5-1 and TRBJ1-3 for the parts outside the CDR3, the full variable domain is KAGVTQTPRYLIKTRGQQVTLSCSPISGHRSVSWYQQTPGQGLQFLFEYFSETQRNKGNFPGRFSGRQFSNSRSEMNVSTLELGDSALYLCASSYGRVTGNTIYFGEGSWLTVV.

This chain uses TRBV5-6 with TRBJ1-6; unclear D gene. V lost 4 bases and J 6 bases, leaving 17 bases between the germline ends. Germline-derived CDR1 and CDR2 are SGHDT and YYEEEE. This CDR3 contains 16 residues. CDR3 nucleotide sequence: TGTGCCAGCAGCCCGGATTCGGCCAGGTTTAATTCACCCCTCCACTTT. Translation: CASSPDSARFNSPLHF.

This chain connects TRBV19 to TRBJ2-5, with TRBD2 as a possible D gene (6 bases). V was clipped by 1 base and J by 5 bases, with 14 bases between them. Germline V gene data show CDR1 as LNHDA and CDR2 as SQIVND (reference sequence). This CDR3 comprises 15 residues. CDR3 nucleotides: TGTGCCAGTAGTATAGGAGGCAGGGAGGCGGAGACCCAGTACTTC. Encoded protein: CASSIGGREAETQYF.

This clonotype turned up a few times. The chain combines TRBV6-5 with TRBJ2-5; D may be TRBD1 (6 bases). V dropped 2 bases and J dropped 2 bases, with 9 bases sitting between them. CDR3 size: 14 residues. The germline V gene has CDR1 MNHEY and CDR2 SVGAGI. CDR3 sequence: CASSYAGEQETQYF. As DNA, the CDR3 is TGTGCCAGCAGTTACGCAGGGGAACAAGAGACCCAGTACTTC.

This clonotype was counted at least ten times. The V call is TRBV29-1, the J call TRBJ2-3, with 8 bases aligning to TRBD1. In germline, CDR1 is SQVTM, CDR2 ANQGSEA. The CDR3 is 17 residues long. After removal of 6 bases from V and 1 base from J, the junction contained 15 bases not matched to a gene. CDR3 DNA: TGCAGCGTCTGCCTCGGGTCCAGGGGACAGGGCACAGATACGCAGTATTTT. It codes for CSVCLGSRGQGTDTQYF.

Worth noting for this clonotype: It may be a read error: a sequence one base away is much more abundant. The V and J genes are TRBV5-1 and TRBJ2-3; 7 nucleotides agree with TRBD2. The CDR3 has 15 residues. Germline V gives CDR1 SGHRS, CDR2 YFSETQ. This CDR3 reads CASTPTPGGADKQYF. Written as DNA, the CDR3 is TGCGCCAGCACCCCAACGCCGGGGGGTGCAGATAAGCAGTATTTT.

This clonotype was recorded at least ten times. The V and J genes are TRBV5-1 and TRBJ2-5, with 11 bases that match TRBD2. Germline V gives CDR1 SGHRS, CDR2 YFSETQ. The CDR3 contains 15 residues. With V trimmed by 5 bases and J by 2 bases, 5 bases remained unmatched. The CDR3 DNA sequence: TGCGCCAGCAGACCTTTAGCGGGGGGGCAAGAGACCCAGTACTTC. As protein: CASRPLAGGQETQYF.

The chain is built from TRBV27 and TRBJ1-6; TRBD1 matches 8 bases. The CDR3 runs to 16 residues. J was trimmed by 7 bases and V by 5 bases; bases with no gene match: 10. The germline V gene encodes CDR1 MNHEY and CDR2 SMNVEV (reference sequence). For the CDR3, the DNA is TGTGCCAGCAGTATGGACAGGGATCGGCGGAATTCACCCCTCCACTTT. This gives the protein CASSMDRDRRNSPLHF.